This TCR beta chain was sequenced in a study of vaccination and CD4 T cells after COVID-19. The CDR3 is 15 residues long. The germline V gene has CDR1 SGHVS and CDR2 FQNEAQ. Trimming cost V 2 bases and J 3 bases; bases outside gene matches: 3. Regarding treatment: approximately 11-day PBMC culture with coronavirus spike peptide pools or control peptides (ViraFEST assay). Cultured CD4+ T-cell DNA underwent Oncomine TCR Beta short-read sequencing. From the PCR reads, TCRdb called clonotypes with MiXCR, one entry per CDR3 protein. The table records 12,000 or so distinct CDR3 sequences, roughly 44% of them present only once. Regarding this clonotype: What it recognizes is unknown.

This rearrangement joins TRBV7-8 to TRBJ2-1, with 8 bases that match TRBD2. The TCR comes from a human donor who had recovered from COVID-19. Sequences were obtained from CD4+ T cells from blood, cultured in vitro. CDR3 residues: CASSLTGGLYNEQFF. DNA of the CDR3: TGTGCCAGCAGCTTAACGGGGGGGCTCTACAATGAGCAGTTCTTC.